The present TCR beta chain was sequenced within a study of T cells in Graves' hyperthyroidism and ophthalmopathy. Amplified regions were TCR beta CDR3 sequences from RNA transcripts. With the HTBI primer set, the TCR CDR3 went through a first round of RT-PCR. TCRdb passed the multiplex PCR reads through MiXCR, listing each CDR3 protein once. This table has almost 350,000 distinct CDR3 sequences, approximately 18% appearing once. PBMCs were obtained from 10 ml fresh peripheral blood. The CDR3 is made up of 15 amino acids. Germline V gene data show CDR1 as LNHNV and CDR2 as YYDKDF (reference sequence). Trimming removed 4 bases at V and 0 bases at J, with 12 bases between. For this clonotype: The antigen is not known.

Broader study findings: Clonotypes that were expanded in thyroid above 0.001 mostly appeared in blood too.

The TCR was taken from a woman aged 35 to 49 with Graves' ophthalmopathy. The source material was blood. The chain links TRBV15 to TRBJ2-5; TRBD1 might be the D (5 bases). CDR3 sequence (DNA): TGTGCCACCAGCAAGGACATGGATGACCAAGAGACCCAGTACTTC. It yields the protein CATSKDMDDQETQYF.